This T cell receptor beta chain was captured in a study of control samples from healthy donors and cancer patients. The CDR3 spans 17 residues. V lost 4 bases to trimming and J lost 0 bases; unmatched junction nucleotides: 11. CDR1 and CDR2 from the germline V gene are PRHDT and FYEKMQ (reference sequence). Clones were sequenced by immunoSEQ multiplex PCR, and TCRdb holds only the in-frame ones, with some missing. The sample consists of about 96,000 clones, more than 80% of them appearing once. The clonotype originates from a man aged 18 to 30 in good health. The sample was blood. The rearrangement links TRBV13 to TRBJ1-1; 7 nucleotides match TRBD1. CDR3 nucleotide sequence: TGTGCCAGCAGCTCCCAGGGGGTCATACACATGAACACTGAAGCTTTCTTT. Protein sequence: CASSSQGVIHMNTEAFF.